The entry that follows covers one T cell receptor beta chain sequence. Patients in Seattle were enrolled during active infection, then followed longitudinally. Original methodology: For nucleated cells, counts were estimated from reference gene primer amplification. Method: immunoSEQ multiplex PCR; TCRdb's copy keeps in-frame clones and lacks some. V, J and clone size reflect that table, while D and trimming were determined from the DNA. The sample has 110,000 or so clones, approximately 89% seen once; the top ten hold 5% to 6%. The sample is drawn from a study of blood T cell repertoires in COVID-19. Study details: The United States, Italy and Spain provided the acute and convalescent COVID-19 samples. T cells, B-cell-depleted T cells, or PBMCs supplied cDNA or gDNA.

The origin of this receptor is a woman aged 60-75 years with COVID-19, enrolled during active disease. Sample: peripheral blood.

The CDR3 region has the DNA TGTGCCAGCAGCCCAATTACGGGACTAGCGGGGGGTGACCATCCCACAGATACGCAGTATTTT. Translation gives CASSPITGLAGGDHPTDTQYF. The rearrangement joins TRBV3-1 (or the pseudogene TRBV3-2) to TRBJ2-3; TRBD2 matches 15 bases. There are 21 residues in the CDR3. The junction had 16 bases not matched to a gene; V was cut back by 4 bases and J by 2 bases. Looked up from germline, CDR1 is LGHDT and CDR2 is YNNKEL (reference sequence).